Reported below is one T cell receptor beta chain. The antigen remains unidentified. CDR1 LGHNA and CDR2 YSLEER come from the germline V gene. V was clipped by 0 bases and J by 3 bases; unmatched bases: 5. The CDR3 sequence is 16 residues long. This sample stems from a study of cytomegalovirus exposure and HLA in healthy donors. Background on the study: A subsequent analysis reported that the 100 to 150 validation repertoires were produced on the same platform that had also been used for the roughly 670 first-cohort repertoires. Findings of the study overall: With high specificity and sensitivity, the classifier reportedly diagnosed cytomegalovirus status. Rarity held for most TCR sequences, but there were some public TCRs that occurred in many donors. According to the study, approximately 150 TCR beta chains were cytomegalovirus-associated.

TCRdb keeps only in-frame clones here, not all; method: immunoSEQ multiplex PCR. The data contain tens of thousands of clones, 90% to 95% of them singletons. Sample: PBMCs. The source is a woman in her twenties or thirties in good health and CMV-seropositive. The chain has TRBV4-3 and TRBJ1-2, with TRBD1 matching over 9 bases. CDR3 region: CASSQDRTGAYYGYTF. The CDR3 bases are TGCGCCAGCAGCCAAGATCGGACAGGGGCATACTATGGCTACACCTTC.